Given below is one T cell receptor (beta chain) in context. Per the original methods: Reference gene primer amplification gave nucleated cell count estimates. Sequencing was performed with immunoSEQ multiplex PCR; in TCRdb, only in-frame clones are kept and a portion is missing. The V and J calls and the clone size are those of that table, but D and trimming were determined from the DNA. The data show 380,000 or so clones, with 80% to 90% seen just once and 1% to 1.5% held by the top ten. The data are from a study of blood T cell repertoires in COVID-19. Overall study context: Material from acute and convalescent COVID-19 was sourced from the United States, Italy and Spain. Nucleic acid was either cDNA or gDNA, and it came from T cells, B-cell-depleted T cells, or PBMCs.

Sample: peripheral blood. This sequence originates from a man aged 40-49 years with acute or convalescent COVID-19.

The CDR3, as DNA: TGTGCCAGCAGTTTGGCCGGGAGCTCCTACGAGCAGTACTTC. It translates to CASSLAGSSYEQYF. The chain is built from TRBV28 and TRBJ2-7, with TRBD2 as a possible D gene (6 bases). Deletions cut 3 bases from V and 0 bases from J, with 9 bases between. Germline V gives CDR1 MDHEN, CDR2 SYDVKM. This CDR3 is built from 14 residues.